This paragraph reports one T cell receptor beta chain. Its target is not known. Via MiXCR, TCRdb re-called the multiplex PCR reads, giving one row per CDR3 protein. The data show more than 80,000 distinct CDR3 sequences, under 40% seen once. This sample is part of a study of breast tumors, draining lymph nodes, adjacent tissues. Overall study findings and caveats: Data fit most tumor T cells coming from lymph node, expanding in tumor.

The lymph nodes were axillary draining lymph nodes from breast cancer patients. V lost 5 bases to trimming and J lost 2 bases; unmatched junction nucleotides: 3. This CDR3 contains 14 residues. Germline-derived CDR1 and CDR2 are DFQATT and SNEGSKA (reference sequence). The sequenced sample was axillary lymph node tissue. This receptor was obtained from a female donor with breast cancer. Some clones in this sample may be carry-over from other donors' samples. This chain links TRBV20-1 with TRBJ2-2; 9 nucleotides match TRBD1. The CDR3 here is CSAPDRGNTGELFF. In nucleotides, the CDR3 is TGCAGTGCTCCGGACAGGGGAAACACCGGGGAGCTGTTTTTT.